The next 15 T cell receptor beta chains were all read from a single sample in a study of blood T cell repertoires in COVID-19. Profiling relied on immunoSEQ multiplex PCR, and the TCRdb table lists in-frame clones only, not all of them. The table has about 160,000 clones, 65% to 85% seen once. Sequencing was done on a sample of PBMCs or T cells enriched from blood (not recorded which). Source of these receptors: a middle-aged woman with acute COVID-19.

The V gene is TRBV25-1, the J gene TRBJ2-3; 10 bases match TRBD2. The CDR3 contains 16 residues. V dropped 4 bases and J dropped 5; count of bases not matched to a gene: 9. CDR1 MGHDK and CDR2 SYGVNS come from the germline V gene. CDR3: CASSVGWGLAKDTQYF. DNA of the CDR3: TGTGCCAGCAGTGTAGGGTGGGGACTAGCGAAAGATACGCAGTATTTT.

The chain combines TRBV3-1 (or the pseudogene TRBV3-2) with TRBJ2-1; D ambiguous. V shed 2 bases and J shed 5 bases, with 4 bases lying between them. Germline CDR1 LGHDT, CDR2 YNNKEL (reference sequence). CDR3 length equals 12 residues. CDR3 loop: CASSQYDNEQFF. In DNA, the CDR3 is TGTGCCAGCAGCCAATATGACAATGAGCAGTTCTTC.

The rearrangement uses TRBV4-2 and TRBJ2-7; D is perhaps TRBD2 (6 bases). CDR3 length equals 14 residues. Germline CDR1 is LGHNA and CDR2 is YNFKEQ. V was clipped by 0 bases and J by 6 bases, with 12 bases between them. The CDR3 loop reads CASSQDGGTGEQYF. The CDR3 nucleotides are TGTGCCAGCAGCCAAGATGGGGGGACCGGCGAGCAGTACTTC.

The J gene is TRBJ2-7, the V gene TRBV15; 9 nucleotides line up with TRBD2. The CDR3 has 16 amino acids. Germline CDR1 reads LNHNV; CDR2 reads YYDKDF (reference sequence). V trimming: 0 bases; J trimming: 0 bases; junction bases outside the gene matches: 3. DNA for the CDR3: TGTGCCACCAGCAGAGAAGCGGGAGGTACCTCCTACGAGCAGTACTTC. Translated, it gives CATSREAGGTSYEQYF.

This clone has more than one count but fewer than ten. The junction does not match germline at one end; this may be a read error. The chain employs TRBV7-7 and TRBJ2-3, with 8 bases fitting TRBD2. The germline gives CDR1 SSHAT, CDR2 FNYEAQ (reference sequence). The CDR3 length is 15 residues. The CDR3 DNA reads as TGTGCTAGCAGCCCCAGCGGGAGTGGTTTCGATACGCAGTATTTT. It codes for CASSPSGSGFDTQYF. Drawing the rest from reference TRBV7-7 and TRBJ2-3, the complete variable domain is GAGVSQSPRYKVTKRGQDVTLRCDPISSHATLYWYQQALGQGPEFLTYFNYEAQPDKSGLPSDRFSAERPEGSISTLTIQRTEQRDSAMYRCASSPSGSGFDTQYFGPGTRLTVL.

The rearrangement links TRBV9 to TRBJ2-3; D remains ambiguous. This CDR3 spans 16 amino acids. The V gene lost 4 bases and the J gene lost 1 base, with 16 bases spanning the gap. Per germline, CDR1 SGDLS and CDR2 YYNGEE. The chain's CDR3 is CASSPGVFRRTDTQYF. CDR3 in DNA: TGTGCCAGCAGCCCAGGCGTCTTTCGACGCACAGATACGCAGTATTTT.

This clone was seen only a few times. V is TRBV5-8 and J is TRBJ1-2; D is unclear. The CDR3 is 14 residues long. In germline, CDR1 is SGHTS, CDR2 YDEGEE. V lost 4 bases and J 3 bases, leaving 13 bases between the germline ends. The CDR3 region is CASSPVVLYYGYTF. For the CDR3, the DNA is TGTGCCAGCAGCCCAGTGGTGCTTTACTATGGCTACACCTTC.

The chain uses TRBV29-1 and TRBJ1-1; 9 nucleotides match TRBD1. V lost 2 bases and J lost 7; bases outside the gene matches: 11. The CDR3 length is 15 residues. Germline CDR1 and CDR2: SQVTM and ANQGSEA. The CDR3, as DNA: TGCAGCGTTGAAAACGAGGACAGGGGATTCGGTGAAGCTTTCTTT. Translated: CSVENEDRGFGEAFF.

The chain links TRBV7-8 to TRBJ2-5; D possibly corresponds to TRBD1 (5 bases). V was cut by 1 base and J by 2 bases, with 8 bases left in between. Germline V gene sequence: CDR1 SGHVS, CDR2 FQNEAQ. The CDR3 length is 14 residues. The CDR3 sequence: CASSLGAGQETQYF. CDR3 nucleotide sequence: TGTGCCAGCAGCTTAGGGGCAGGGCAAGAGACCCAGTACTTC.

The CDR3, as DNA: TGTGCCAGCAGCTTAGCGACCAGCGAGAGCTCCTACAATGAGCAGTTCTTC. It encodes CASSLATSESSYNEQFF. The J gene is TRBJ2-1, the V gene TRBV7-9, with no clear D. The germline V gene encodes CDR1 SEHNR and CDR2 FQNEAQ (reference sequence). V shed 0 bases and J shed 0 bases, with 12 bases lying between them. This CDR3 region has 17 residues.

This clone was detected once. V usage is TRBV12-5 and J usage is TRBJ2-1, with 15 bases that match TRBD2. The CDR3 is 22 amino acids. J lost 8 bases, V lost 2 bases, and 22 bases had no gene match. Germline values: CDR1 LGHNT, CDR2 FRNRAP. CDR3 DNA: TGTGCTAGTGGTTTGAAACCCGGACTAGCGGGAGGGCCCAATTACATTGTCTATGAGCAGTTCTTC. Translation gives CASGLKPGLAGGPNYIVYEQFF.

The V and J genes are TRBV7-2 and TRBJ2-1; no firm D call. The CDR3 is 14 residues long. Deletions cut 2 bases from V and 4 bases from J, with 9 bases between. Per the germline V gene, CDR1 is SGHTA and CDR2 is FQGNSA. CDR3 sequence: CASSLYGEYNEQFF. Here the CDR3 DNA reads TGTGCCAGCAGCTTATACGGTGAATACAATGAGCAGTTCTTC.

This clone was seen once. V and J are TRBV3-1 (or the pseudogene TRBV3-2) and TRBJ2-7, with D unresolved. Germline V gene lookup returns CDR1 LGHDT and CDR2 YNNKEL (reference sequence). With 5 bases removed from V and 3 bases from J, the gap between germline ends came to 8 bases. The CDR3 contains 12 residues. The CDR3 loop is CASSTTYYEQYF. In DNA, the CDR3 is TGTGCCAGCAGCACTACTTACTACGAGCAGTACTTC.

J is TRBJ2-1 and V is TRBV11-3; perhaps TRBD2 as D (5 bases). Per germline, CDR1 SGHNT and CDR2 YENEEA. V was cut by 2 bases and J by 0 bases, with 11 bases left in between. The CDR3 covers 16 residues. CDR3 protein: CASSLLRASSYNEQFF. CDR3 DNA sequence: TGTGCCAGCAGCTTACTGAGGGCGAGCTCCTACAATGAGCAGTTCTTC.

The V call is TRBV19, the J call TRBJ2-1; unclear D gene. The germline CDR1 and CDR2 sequences are LNHDA and SQIVND (reference sequence). V lost 4 bases, J lost 0 bases, and 13 bases lay in between. CDR3 size: 16 residues. Written as DNA, the CDR3 is TGTGCCAGTAGTACTCTACTAAGCAGCTCCTACAATGAGCAGTTCTTC. Amino acid sequence: CASSTLLSSSYNEQFF.